The 30 T cell receptor beta chains presented below share a single source sample, sequenced in a study of T cell responses to AZD1222 COVID-19 vaccine. TCRdb's table, derived via immunoSEQ multiplex PCR, lists solely in-frame clones and lacks some. The data hold under 200,000 clones, with 90% to 95% observed a single time. The starting material was peripheral blood, obtained on day 0 of AZD1222 vaccination. Receptors were obtained from an adult in good health.

This rearrangement joins TRBV19 to TRBJ1-5, with a weak D call TRBD1 (5 bases). Per the germline V gene, CDR1 is LNHDA and CDR2 is SQIVND (reference sequence). Between the trimmed V and J ends, which lost 6 bases and 5 bases, there was a span of 17 bases. The CDR3 length is 15 residues. The CDR3 reads CASRGGTWKYQPQHF. CDR3 nucleotides: TGTGCCAGTAGAGGAGGGACGTGGAAGTATCAGCCCCAGCATTTT.

The count of this clone is one. The chain is built from TRBV28 and TRBJ2-7, with D unresolved. V lost 6 bases and J lost 2, with 8 bases in between. The V gene's germline CDR1 is MDHEN and CDR2 SYDVKM. The CDR3 totals 12 residues. CDR3 residues: CASRECPYEQYF. The CDR3 nucleotides are TGTGCCAGCAGAGAATGCCCCTACGAGCAGTACTTC.

This CDR3 reads CASSVRGDSPLHF. The DNA for the CDR3 is TGTGCCAGCAGTGTCAGGGGGGATTCACCCCTCCACTTT. The rearrangement links TRBV12-3 or TRBV12-4 to TRBJ1-6; 7 bases fit TRBD1. The length of the CDR3 is 13 residues. V lost 5 bases and J lost 8; bases outside the gene matches: 3.

The chain couples TRBV3-1 (or the pseudogene TRBV3-2) to TRBJ2-1; tentatively, D is TRBD1 or TRBD2 (5 bases each). The CDR3 length is 16 residues. With 0 bases removed from V and 6 bases from J, the gap between germline ends came to 15 bases. Germline V gives CDR1 LGHDT, CDR2 YNNKEL (reference sequence). The CDR3 sequence is CASSQDPLEGLNEQFF. The CDR3 region has the DNA TGTGCCAGCAGCCAAGATCCCCTCGAGGGGCTCAATGAGCAGTTCTTC.

This clone was recorded once. CDR3 in DNA: TGCAGTGCTAGTAAGCCAGGGAACACTGAAGCTTTCTTT. Protein product: CSASKPGNTEAFF. The V and J genes are TRBV20-1 and TRBJ1-1; D ambiguous. Deletions cut 3 bases from V and 1 base from J, with 9 bases between. From germline, CDR1 is DFQATT and CDR2 SNEGSKA (reference sequence). The length of the CDR3 is 13 residues.

The J gene is TRBJ1-2, the V gene TRBV29-1, with D maybe TRBD1 (5 bases). Trimming took 6 bases from V and 8 from J, leaving 13 bases between them. CDR1 is SQVTM and CDR2 is ANQGSEA in the germline V gene. The CDR3 consists of 11 residues. The CDR3 DNA follows: TGCAGCGTCATACAGGAGCGGGGCTACACCTTC. Encoded protein: CSVIQERGYTF.

This clone appeared once. The chain uses TRBV5-4 and TRBJ1-3, with 11 positions matching TRBD1. The germline V gene encodes CDR1 SGHNT and CDR2 YYREEE (reference sequence). After removal of 2 bases from V and 3 bases from J, the junction contained 4 bases not matched to a gene. The CDR3 extends over 16 amino acids. The CDR3 DNA reads TGTGCCAGCAGCTTACCGGGACAGGGGGTTGGAAACACCATATATTTT. Its translation is CASSLPGQGVGNTIYF.

The rearrangement joins TRBV5-8 to TRBJ2-5; TRBD1 or TRBD2 may be the D gene (5 bases each). Germline V CDR1 and CDR2: SGHTS, YDEGEE. This CDR3 region has 15 residues. V lost 4 bases and J lost 9, with 22 bases in between. CDR3 nucleotide sequence: TGTGCCAGCAGCCCCATTAGAGGGGTCGGACGGGCCCAGTACTTC. Translation: CASSPIRGVGRAQYF. The full variable domain, in which reference TRBV5-8 and TRBJ2-5 provide the parts outside the CDR3, is EAGVTQSPTHLIKTRGQQATLRCSPISGHTSVYWYQQALGLGLQFLLWYDEGEERNRGNFPPRFSGRQFPNYSSELNVNALELEDSALYLCASSPIRGVGRAQYFGPGTRLLVL.

The genes are TRBV2 and TRBJ1-2; D remains ambiguous. CDR1 SNHLY and CDR2 FYNNEI come from the germline V gene. This CDR3 is 13 amino acids long. Between the trimmed V and J ends, which lost 6 bases and 2 bases, there was a span of 10 bases. CDR3 protein: CASRWVTNYGYTF. The CDR3 DNA sequence: TGTGCCAGCAGGTGGGTCACCAACTATGGCTACACCTTC.

The chain employs TRBV19 and TRBJ1-2; 9 bases are shared with TRBD1. The CDR3 is 14 amino acids. Germline CDR1 reads LNHDA; CDR2 reads SQIVND (reference sequence). The ends lost 3 bases at V and 8 bases at J; junction bases unmatched: 7. CDR3 sequence: CASSIGQGIEGYTF. CDR3 DNA sequence: TGTGCCAGTAGTATCGGACAGGGGATTGAGGGCTACACCTTC.

The V and J genes are TRBV6-5 and TRBJ2-7; a possible D gene is TRBD1 (5 bases). The germline V and J ends were trimmed by 2 bases and 0 bases, with 11 bases remaining between them. This CDR3 is 15 amino acids long. Germline V gene sequence: CDR1 MNHEY, CDR2 SVGAGI. DNA for the CDR3: TGTGCCAGCAGTTACAAACAGGAAAGCTCCTACGAGCAGTACTTC. This codes for CASSYKQESSYEQYF.

The rearrangement joins TRBV5-6 to TRBJ1-5; D is unresolved. Germline V gene data show CDR1 as SGHDT and CDR2 as YYEEEE. V was clipped by 1 base and J by 0 bases, with 11 bases between them. The CDR3 has 16 residues. The CDR3, as DNA: TGTGCCAGCAGCTTGTTGGGGAATTATAGCAATCAGCCCCAGCATTTT. Its translation is CASSLLGNYSNQPQHF.

The chain joins TRBV14 to TRBJ1-6; the match to TRBD1 covers 8 bases. The V and J ends lost 0 bases and 8 bases, in that order; junction bases with no gene match: 3. The CDR3 has 15 residues. The germline V gene has CDR1 SGHDN and CDR2 FVKESK. For the CDR3, the DNA is TGTGCCAGCAGCCAAGACGGACAGGGCTATTCACCCCTCCACTTT. This gives the protein CASSQDGQGYSPLHF.

The rearrangement joins TRBV6-5 to TRBJ2-2; no clear D. The V end lost 2 bases, the J end lost 3 bases, and 4 bases lay between the germline ends. CDR1 and CDR2 (germline): MNHEY, SVGAGI. The CDR3 length is 13 residues. The CDR3 region is CASSYTDTGELFF. The CDR3 DNA follows: TGTGCCAGCAGTTACACCGACACCGGGGAGCTGTTTTTT.

The chain has TRBV2 and TRBJ1-6; D is possibly TRBD1 (5 bases). Trimming cost V 7 bases and J 0 bases, with 19 bases left between them. Germline loops: CDR1 SNHLY, CDR2 FYNNEI. The CDR3 has 18 residues. The CDR3 nucleotides are TGTGCCAGCACCCTTCTCGGGGCGGCGAGCTCCTATAATTCACCCCTCCACTTT. Translating gives CASTLLGAASSYNSPLHF. The full variable domain, in which reference TRBV2 and TRBJ1-6 provide the parts outside the CDR3, is EPEVTQTPSHQVTQMGQEVILRCVPISNHLYFYWYRQILGQKVEFLVSFYNNEISEKSEIFDDQFSVERPDGSNFTLKIRSTKLEDSAMYFCASTLLGAASSYNSPLHFGNGTRLTVT.

This chain links TRBV9 with TRBJ1-2; no clear D. Germline V CDR1 and CDR2: SGDLS, YYNGEE. Between the trimmed V and J ends, which lost 7 bases and 7 bases, there was a span of 11 bases. The CDR3 length is 11 residues. The CDR3 sequence is CASGPWGGYTF. The CDR3 DNA follows: TGTGCCAGCGGTCCCTGGGGTGGCTACACCTTC.

This clone was found a few times. V and J are TRBV7-9 and TRBJ2-7, with D maybe TRBD2 (5 bases). The CDR3 runs to 14 residues. Germline V gene sequence: CDR1 SEHNR, CDR2 FQNEAQ (reference sequence). Deletions cut 4 bases from V and 3 bases from J, with 13 bases between. CDR3 region: CASSSSSEVYEQYF. The CDR3 coding sequence is TGTGCCAGCAGCTCAAGTAGCGAGGTCTACGAGCAGTACTTC.

This chain links TRBV29-1 with TRBJ2-3, with 10 bases aligning to TRBD2. J was trimmed by 0 bases and V by 7 bases; bases with no gene match: 1. The CDR3 length is 13 residues. CDR1 is SQVTM, CDR2 ANQGSEA, per germline. The chain's CDR3 is CSASGRSTDTQYF. In DNA, the CDR3 is TGCAGCGCTAGCGGGAGAAGCACAGATACGCAGTATTTT.

The gene calls are TRBV7-9 and TRBJ1-2; D is uncertain. CDR1 is SEHNR, CDR2 FQNEAQ, per germline (reference sequence). This CDR3 region has 15 residues. Trimming removed 1 base from V and 0 bases from J, with 9 bases in between. DNA for the CDR3: TGTGCCAGCAGCTTAGTCCGGACGACTAACTATGGCTACACCTTC. It is translated as CASSLVRTTNYGYTF.

This clone was counted between two and nine times. This chain uses TRBV5-5 with TRBJ2-5, with D maybe TRBD2 (6 bases). V was cut by 1 base and J by 4 bases, with 11 bases left in between. The CDR3 runs 14 residues. Germline CDR1 reads SGHKS; CDR2 reads YYEKEE (reference sequence). For the CDR3, the DNA is TGTGCCAGCAGCTTGCGCCTAGCGTCAGAGACCCAGTACTTC. This codes for CASSLRLASETQYF.

The chain employs TRBV29-1 and TRBJ2-7; 7 positions agree with TRBD2. Germline V CDR1 and CDR2: SQVTM, ANQGSEA. V was clipped by 8 bases and J by 1 base; unmatched bases: 14. The CDR3 extends over 15 amino acids. The CDR3 reads CSPPLFAGVSYEQYF. As DNA, the CDR3 is TGCAGCCCCCCACTATTTGCGGGAGTTTCCTACGAGCAGTACTTC.

The chain recombines TRBV5-1 with TRBJ2-1, with TRBD2 matching over 9 bases. Trimming at V came to 0 bases and at J to 7 bases, leaving 8 bases not matched to a gene. Per the germline V gene, CDR1 is SGHRS and CDR2 is YFSETQ. This CDR3 contains 16 residues. The CDR3: CASSLVAGLAMNEQFF. The CDR3 bases are TGCGCCAGCAGCTTGGTAGCTGGACTAGCGATGAATGAGCAGTTCTTC.

The chain carries TRBV6-6 and TRBJ1-5, with TRBD1 matching over 8 bases. This CDR3 has 17 amino acids. J gave up 1 base and V 5 bases, and 10 bases lay outside the gene matches. The germline V gene encodes CDR1 MNHNY and CDR2 SVGAGI (reference sequence). DNA of the CDR3: TGTGCCAGCAGTCAGCAGGGGGCTAATTGGAGCAATCAGCCCCAGCATTTT. It yields the protein CASSQQGANWSNQPQHF.

V and J are TRBV27 and TRBJ1-6, with 7 positions matching TRBD1. Germline CDR1 reads MNHEY; CDR2 reads SMNVEV (reference sequence). CDR3 size: 15 residues. With 8 bases clipped from V and 6 bases from J, the junction kept 10 bases outside the gene matches. CDR3 in DNA: TGTGCCAGCTCAAAACGGACAGGTCTTAATTCACCCCTCCACTTT. Its protein is CASSKRTGLNSPLHF.

The chain links TRBV29-1 to TRBJ1-1, with a tentative D call TRBD1 (5 bases). CDR3 size: 13 residues. Trimming removed 4 bases at V and 5 bases at J, with 14 bases between. Per germline, CDR1 SQVTM and CDR2 ANQGSEA. CDR3 nucleotide sequence: TGCAGCGTTGTGATAGGGGCTGAAACTGAAGCTTTCTTT. It codes for CSVVIGAETEAFF.

This chain connects TRBV6-5 to TRBJ1-6; D call uncertain. This CDR3 spans 13 amino acids. V was trimmed by 0 bases and J by 10 bases, leaving 7 bases between them. In germline, CDR1 is MNHEY, CDR2 SVGAGI. The CDR3 spells CASSYSDRSPLHF. As DNA, the CDR3 is TGTGCCAGCAGTTACTCAGATAGGTCACCCCTCCACTTT.

The rearrangement links TRBV5-5 to TRBJ1-1; maybe TRBD1 (5 bases). Germline V gene data show CDR1 as SGHKS and CDR2 as YYEKEE (reference sequence). This CDR3 is 14 amino acids long. Trimming cost V 9 bases and J 3 bases, with 18 bases left between them. CDR3 protein: CATVEGYFDTEAFF. CDR3 in DNA: TGTGCCACAGTGGAGGGGTATTTCGACACTGAAGCTTTCTTT.

This chain links TRBV11-3 with TRBJ2-2; TRBD1 is a possible D gene (6 bases). Looked up from germline, CDR1 is SGHNT and CDR2 is YENEEA. Trimming pared 5 bases from V and 3 bases from J, leaving 13 bases between. The CDR3 contains 15 residues. In DNA, the CDR3 is TGTGCCAGCAGCAACCGGGACACCTACACCGGGGAGCTGTTTTTT. It translates to CASSNRDTYTGELFF.

This chain uses TRBV3-1 (or the pseudogene TRBV3-2) with TRBJ2-6; D might be TRBD1 (5 bases). Deletions cut 2 bases from V and 4 bases from J, with 9 bases between. This CDR3 contains 15 residues. Looked up from germline, CDR1 is LGHDT and CDR2 is YNNKEL (reference sequence). The CDR3 loop is CASSQPGSGANVLTF. In DNA form, the CDR3 reads TGTGCCAGCAGCCAACCAGGGTCCGGGGCCAACGTCCTGACTTTC.

CDR3: CASSPGTALLGYTF. The CDR3 DNA reads TGTGCCAGCTCCCCCGGGACCGCTTTGTTGGGCTACACCTTC. V gene TRBV27 combines with J gene TRBJ1-2; the D gene is possibly TRBD1 (5 bases). CDR1 MNHEY and CDR2 SMNVEV come from the germline V gene (reference sequence). This CDR3 is 14 amino acids long. V was pared by 8 bases and J by 8 bases, with 21 bases between.